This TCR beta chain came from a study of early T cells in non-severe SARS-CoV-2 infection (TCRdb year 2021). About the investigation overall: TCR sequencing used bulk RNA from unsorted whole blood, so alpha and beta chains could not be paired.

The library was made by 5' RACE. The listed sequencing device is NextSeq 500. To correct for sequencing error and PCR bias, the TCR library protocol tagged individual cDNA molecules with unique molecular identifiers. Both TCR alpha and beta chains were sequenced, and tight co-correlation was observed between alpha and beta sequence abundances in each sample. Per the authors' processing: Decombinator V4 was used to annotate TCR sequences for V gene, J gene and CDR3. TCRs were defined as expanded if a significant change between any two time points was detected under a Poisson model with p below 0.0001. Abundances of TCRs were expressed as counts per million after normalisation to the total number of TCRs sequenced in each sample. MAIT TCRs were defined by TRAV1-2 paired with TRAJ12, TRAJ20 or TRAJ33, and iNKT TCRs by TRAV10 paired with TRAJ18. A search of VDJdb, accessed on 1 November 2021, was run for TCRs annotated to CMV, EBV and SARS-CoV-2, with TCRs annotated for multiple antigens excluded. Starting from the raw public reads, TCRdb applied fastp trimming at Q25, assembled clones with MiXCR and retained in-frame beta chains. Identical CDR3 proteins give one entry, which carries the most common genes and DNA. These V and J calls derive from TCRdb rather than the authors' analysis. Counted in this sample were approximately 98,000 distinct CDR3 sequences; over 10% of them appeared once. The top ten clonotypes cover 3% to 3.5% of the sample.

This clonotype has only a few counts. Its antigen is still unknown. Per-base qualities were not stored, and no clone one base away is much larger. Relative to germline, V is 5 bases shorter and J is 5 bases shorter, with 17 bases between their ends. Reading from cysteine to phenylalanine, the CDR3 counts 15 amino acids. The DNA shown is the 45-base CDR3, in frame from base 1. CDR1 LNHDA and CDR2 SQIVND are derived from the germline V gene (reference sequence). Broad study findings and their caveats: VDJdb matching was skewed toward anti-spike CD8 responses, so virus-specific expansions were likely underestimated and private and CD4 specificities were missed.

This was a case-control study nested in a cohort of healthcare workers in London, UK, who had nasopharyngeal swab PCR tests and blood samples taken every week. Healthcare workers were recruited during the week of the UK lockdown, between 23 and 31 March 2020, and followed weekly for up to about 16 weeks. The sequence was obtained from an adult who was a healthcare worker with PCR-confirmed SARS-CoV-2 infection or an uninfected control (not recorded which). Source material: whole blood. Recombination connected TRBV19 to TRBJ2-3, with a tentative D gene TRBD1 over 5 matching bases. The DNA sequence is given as TGTGCCAGTAGTGCAAGACAGACCCTTGGAGATACGCAGTATTTT. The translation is CASSARQTLGDTQYF.